This T cell receptor beta chain was profiled in a study of blood T cells in healthy people across ages. Study-level information: About one barcoded beta molecule per two T cells was the capture yield of template switching.

This clonotype came up a few times. Primers used in a second PCR of about 7 to 12 cycles were a sample-barcoded 5' primer and a J-beta primer mix. Each CDR3 protein gets one entry after TCRdb re-called the 5' RACE reads with MiXCR. The repertoire includes about 510,000 distinct CDR3 sequences, roughly a quarter of them detected once, and 3% to 4% sits in the top ten. The CDR3 covers 15 residues. CDR1 is MGHDK, CDR2 SYGVNS, per germline. Trimming took 4 bases from V and 5 from J, leaving 17 bases between them. These same data were also listed under a study on T cells of mothers and their children.

The sample was blood. This chain connects TRBV25-1 to TRBJ1-2; D is unresolved. The receptor comes from a boy younger than 10 in good health. As DNA, the CDR3 is TGTGCCAGCAGTGGCCCGGCGGGGTCGTATTATGGCTACACCTTC. Its translation: CASSGPAGSYYGYTF.